This T cell receptor beta chain was obtained from a study of beta chain features in type 1 diabetes. Expressed TCRB transcripts were sequenced because the entire RNA isolate underwent reverse transcription. Measured with immunoSEQ multiplex PCR; TCRdb has only the in-frame clones, and not every one. Altogether roughly 700,000 clones are present, around an eighth being singletons, with the ten largest covering roughly 0.022%. On this clone: Its target is not known.

Study conclusions and caveats: Fewer junction insertions and more nucleotide deletions appeared in type 1 diabetes patients. Shorter TCRB CDR3s, moderately but significantly so, were found in Type 1 diabetes patients in all four CD4+ subsets.

Donors underwent one heparinised blood draw, roughly 110 mL on average. Central memory, naive, regulatory and stem cell-like memory CD4+ cells were sorted by CD45RO/CCR7/CD25/CD127/CD95/CD27. The sequence was collected from a man between 18 and 35 years old with type 1 diabetes. Sequencing was performed on naive CD4+ T cells from blood.

DNA for the CDR3: TGTGCCAGCAGCTTTGGTGCGTCCGGGGAGCTGTTTTTT. As protein: CASSFGASGELFF. V usage is TRBV5-6 and J usage is TRBJ2-2; no clear D. Looked up from germline, CDR1 is SGHDT and CDR2 is YYEEEE. Trimming stripped 2 bases from V and 6 bases from J, with 8 bases between. This CDR3 has 13 amino acids. Variable domain in full (rest from reference TRBV5-6 and TRBJ2-2): DAGVTQSPTHLIKTRGQQVTLRCSPKSGHDTVSWYQQALGQGPQFIFQYYEEEERQRGNFPDRFSGHQFPNYSSELNVNALLLGDSALYLCASSFGASGELFFGEGSRLTVL.